This T cell receptor beta chain was retrieved from a study of T cells in Graves' hyperthyroidism and ophthalmopathy (dated by TCRdb to between 2018 and 2020). About the full investigation: To identify distinguishing TCR V-J signatures, a discovery cohort of 90 to 100 patients was used, comprising 43 with Graves' ophthalmopathy and around 60 with stable Graves' hyperthyroidism. Whether ophthalmopathy could be predicted prospectively was tested in an independent validation cohort made up of under 20 hyperthyroidism patients plus 17 patients who later progressed to ophthalmopathy. The 100 or so discovery patients were randomly split 7:3 into training and test sets. Thyroid tissue and blood T-cell repertoires from several Graves' hyperthyroidism patients were also compared in the study. Once sampling was done, hyperthyroidism patients were given methimazole at a starting dose of 30 mg daily, whereas ophthalmopathy patients were given high-dose intravenous methylprednisolone. According to the paper, TCR Vbeta CDR3 sequencing was carried out on about 140 peripheral blood samples, which came from fewer than 50 ophthalmopathy, 75 to 80 hyperthyroidism and roughly 17 progressor patients. Points the paper makes about the study in general: In validation, the model predicted progression to ophthalmopathy with roughly 70% sensitivity and around 72% specificity, a median of 6.5 months before onset. Sample size was not statistically predetermined, and blinding of investigators to group allocation was not performed. A 13 V-J signature model separated ophthalmopathy from stable hyperthyroidism, with about 88% sensitivity and about 81% specificity in cross-validation and 80%/75% in testing. Most expanded thyroid clonotypes (frequency above 0.001) were also detected in blood, suggesting blood repertoires may reflect thyroid immune responses.

This clonotype was observed many times. Its antigen is currently not known. The record has no base qualities; no much larger clone is one base away. From the cysteine up to the phenylalanine, the CDR3 has a length of 16 residues. The DNA shown is the 48-base CDR3, in frame from base 1. The germline V end is reduced by 3 bases and the J end by 8 bases; junction bases left unmatched: 15. Looking up the germline V gene yields CDR1 ENHRY and CDR2 SYGVKD. TCR beta CDR3 regions were amplified from RNA transcripts. A first-round RT-PCR of the TCR CDR3 used the HTBI primer set with the Qiagen OneStep RT-PCR kit. Libraries were constructed in a second round of multiplex PCR, after which size selection and purification were carried out. Libraries were sequenced paired-end with 100 bp reads on an Illumina HiSeq2000. The original pipeline was this. Raw data were processed with SOAPnuke, discarding reads with adapters, uncalled bases, mean Phred below 15, or no exact constant-primer or identifier match. High-quality paired reads were merged with COPE v1.2.5, and unique nucleotide sequences were defined as clonotypes. MiTCR v1.1 was used to align clonotypes to the IMGT TRBV, TRBD and TRBJ reference segments. The analysis included only V-J combinations with a frequency above 0.0001, which together covered around 99% of the repertoires. A TCS score was defined as the ratio of F50 (clonal expansion) to E x V (chaos), with BLOSUM62-based TCRdist applied between CDR3 peptides within each V-J. Welch's t-statistics and random forest reduced around 510 V-J features to some 14, which were used in a naive Bayes classifier (R e1071). Thyroid-blood repertoire similarity was quantified with the Morisita-Horn index. The public reads were reanalyzed by TCRdb: fastp trimming at Q25, MiXCR alignment, in-frame beta chains only. Each record represents a unique CDR3 protein, reported with the most common genes and DNA among its rows. The V and J calls were not made by the authors but by TCRdb's processing. Recorded for this sample are approximately 640,000 distinct CDR3 sequences; about 45% of them occurred a single time. The leading ten clones occupy less than 9% of the sample.

Exclusion was applied to patients with uncontrolled infections, other autoimmune diseases, pregnancy or lactation. Diagnoses were established on the basis of clinical symptoms, serum thyroxine and TRAb, thyroid ultrasound, and orbital computed tomography. Total RNA was extracted using Trizol reagent, and RNA quality was assessed on an Agilent 2100 Bioanalyzer. Rearrangement joined TRBV10-3 to TRBJ1-2, and TRBD1 matches 7 of the central bases. The sequenced sample consisted of peripheral blood or thyroid tissue (not recorded which). The sequence came from an adult man with Graves' disease, either hyperthyroidism or ophthalmopathy (not recorded which). The CDR3 region has the sequence CAISDPRGDSVGGYTF. The DNA sequence is as follows: TGTGCCATCAGTGATCCGCGTGGGGACAGTGTGGGCGGCTACACCTTC.